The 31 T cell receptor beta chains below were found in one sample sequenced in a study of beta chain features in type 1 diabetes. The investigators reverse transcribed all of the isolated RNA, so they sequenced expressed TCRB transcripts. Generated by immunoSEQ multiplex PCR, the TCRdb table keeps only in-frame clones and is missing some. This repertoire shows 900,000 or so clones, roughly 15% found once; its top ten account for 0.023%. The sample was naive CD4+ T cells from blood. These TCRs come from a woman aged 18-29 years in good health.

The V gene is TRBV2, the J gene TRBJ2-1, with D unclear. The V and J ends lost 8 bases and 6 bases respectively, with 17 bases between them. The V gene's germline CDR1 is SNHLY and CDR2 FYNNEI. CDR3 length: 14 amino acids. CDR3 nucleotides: TGTGCCAGCGCTTTGGAAACGGGTGGCAATGAGCAGTTCTTC. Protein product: CASALETGGNEQFF. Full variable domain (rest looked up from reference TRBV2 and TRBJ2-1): EPEVTQTPSHQVTQMGQEVILRCVPISNHLYFYWYRQILGQKVEFLVSFYNNEISEKSEIFDDQFSVERPDGSNFTLKIRSTKLEDSAMYFCASALETGGNEQFFGPGTRLTVL.

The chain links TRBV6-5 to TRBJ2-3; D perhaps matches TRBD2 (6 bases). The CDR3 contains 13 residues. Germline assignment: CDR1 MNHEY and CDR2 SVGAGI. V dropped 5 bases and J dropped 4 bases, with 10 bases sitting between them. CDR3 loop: CASSLTRSDTQYF. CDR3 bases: TGTGCCAGCAGTCTGACTAGATCAGATACGCAGTATTTT.

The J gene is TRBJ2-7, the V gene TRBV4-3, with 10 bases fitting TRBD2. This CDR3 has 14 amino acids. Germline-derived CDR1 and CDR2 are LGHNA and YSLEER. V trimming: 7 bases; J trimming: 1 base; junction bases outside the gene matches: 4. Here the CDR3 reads CASNPGLASYEQYF. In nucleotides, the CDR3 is TGCGCCAGCAACCCGGGACTAGCGTCCTACGAGCAGTACTTC.

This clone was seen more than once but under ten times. DNA of the CDR3: TGTGCCAGCAGTATTCACAATGAGCAGTTCTTC. Translation: CASSIHNEQFF. This sequence joins TRBV6-6 and TRBJ2-1; D not resolved. V lost 5 bases, J lost 5 bases, and 4 bases lay in between. Germline loops: CDR1 MNHNY, CDR2 SVGAGI (reference sequence). The CDR3 length is 11 residues.

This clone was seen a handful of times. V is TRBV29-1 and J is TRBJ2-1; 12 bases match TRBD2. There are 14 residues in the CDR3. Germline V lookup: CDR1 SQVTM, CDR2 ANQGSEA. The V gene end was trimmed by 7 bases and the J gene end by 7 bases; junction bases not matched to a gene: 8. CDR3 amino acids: CSGMTSGSGNEQFF. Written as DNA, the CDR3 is TGCAGCGGCATGACTAGCGGGAGTGGGAATGAGCAGTTCTTC.

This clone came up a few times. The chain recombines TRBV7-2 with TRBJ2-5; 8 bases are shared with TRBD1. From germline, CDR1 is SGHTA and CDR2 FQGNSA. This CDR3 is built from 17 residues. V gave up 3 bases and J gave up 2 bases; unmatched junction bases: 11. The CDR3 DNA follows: TGTGCCAGCAGCTTGAGGCGGGGCAGGGGGCCTCAAGAGACCCAGTACTTC. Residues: CASSLRRGRGPQETQYF.

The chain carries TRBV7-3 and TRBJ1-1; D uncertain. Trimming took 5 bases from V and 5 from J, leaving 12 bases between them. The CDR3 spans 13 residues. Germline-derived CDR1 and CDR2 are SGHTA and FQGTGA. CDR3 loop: CASSPPGGTEAFF. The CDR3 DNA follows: TGTGCCAGCAGCCCTCCCGGAGGAACTGAAGCTTTCTTT.

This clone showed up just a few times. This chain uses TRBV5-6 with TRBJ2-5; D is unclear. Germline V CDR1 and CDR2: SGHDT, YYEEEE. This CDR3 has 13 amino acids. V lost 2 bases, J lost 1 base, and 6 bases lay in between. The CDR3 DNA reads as TGTGCCAGCAGCTTAGGAGCCCAAGAGACCCAGTACTTC. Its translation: CASSLGAQETQYF.

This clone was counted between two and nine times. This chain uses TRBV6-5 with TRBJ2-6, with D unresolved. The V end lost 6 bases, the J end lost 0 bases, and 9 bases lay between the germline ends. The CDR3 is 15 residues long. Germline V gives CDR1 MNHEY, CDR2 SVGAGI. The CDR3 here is CASSRTSSGANVLTF. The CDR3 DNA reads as TGTGCCAGCAGCCGCACAAGCTCTGGGGCCAACGTCCTGACTTTC.

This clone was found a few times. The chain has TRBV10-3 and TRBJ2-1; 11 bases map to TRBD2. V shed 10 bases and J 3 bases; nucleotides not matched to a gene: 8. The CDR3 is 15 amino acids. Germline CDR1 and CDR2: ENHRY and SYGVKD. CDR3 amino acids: CATSPGTSGYNEQFF. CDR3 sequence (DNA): TGTGCCACCAGCCCAGGGACTAGCGGCTACAATGAGCAGTTCTTC.

The CDR3 reads CASGPVGSPEAFF. The CDR3 DNA reads as TGTGCCAGCGGCCCGGTTGGCTCTCCTGAAGCTTTCTTT. This chain connects TRBV9 to TRBJ1-1; D remains ambiguous. V lost 7 bases and J lost 6, with 16 bases in between. The germline V gene has CDR1 SGDLS and CDR2 YYNGEE. The CDR3 has 13 residues.

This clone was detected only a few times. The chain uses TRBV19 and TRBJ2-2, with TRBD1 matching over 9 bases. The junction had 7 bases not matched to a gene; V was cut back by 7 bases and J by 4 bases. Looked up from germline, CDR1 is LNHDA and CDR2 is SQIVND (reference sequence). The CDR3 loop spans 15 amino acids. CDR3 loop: CASKFGTGFTGELFF. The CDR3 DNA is TGTGCCAGTAAATTCGGGACAGGGTTCACCGGGGAGCTGTTTTTT.

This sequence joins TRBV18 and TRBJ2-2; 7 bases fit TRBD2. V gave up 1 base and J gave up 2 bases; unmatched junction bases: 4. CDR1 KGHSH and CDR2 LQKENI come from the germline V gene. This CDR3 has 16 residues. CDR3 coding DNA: TGTGCCAGCTCACCACGGCTAGCGGATAACACCGGGGAGCTGTTTTTT. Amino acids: CASSPRLADNTGELFF.

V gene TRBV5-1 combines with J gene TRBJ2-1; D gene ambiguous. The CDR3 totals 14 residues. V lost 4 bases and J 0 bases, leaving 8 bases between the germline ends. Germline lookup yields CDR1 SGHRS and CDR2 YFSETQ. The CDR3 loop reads CASSPDSSYNEQFF. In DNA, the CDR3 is TGCGCCAGCAGCCCGGATAGCTCCTACAATGAGCAGTTCTTC.

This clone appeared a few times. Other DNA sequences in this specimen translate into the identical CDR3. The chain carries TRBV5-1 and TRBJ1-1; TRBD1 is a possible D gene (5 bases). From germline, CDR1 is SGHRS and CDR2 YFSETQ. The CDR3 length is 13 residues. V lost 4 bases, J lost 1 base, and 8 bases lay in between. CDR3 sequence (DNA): TGCGCCAGCAGCACCGGACAGAACACTGAAGCTTTCTTT. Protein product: CASSTGQNTEAFF.

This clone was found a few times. The CDR3 loop reads CASSAYRGVQETQYF. The CDR3 DNA is TGTGCCAGCAGCGCGTACAGGGGAGTCCAAGAGACCCAGTACTTC. This chain links TRBV7-6 with TRBJ2-5, with 7 bases fitting TRBD1. V was pared by 5 bases and J by 1 base, with 7 bases of the junction left unmatched. Germline CDR1 reads SGHVS; CDR2 reads FNYEAQ. The CDR3 contains 15 residues.

DNA of the CDR3: TGTGCCAGCAGCTTAATGGCCAATTCACCCCTCCACTTT. Translating gives CASSLMANSPLHF. This sequence joins TRBV7-8 and TRBJ1-6; D gene ambiguous. CDR1 is SGHVS, CDR2 FQNEAQ, per germline. V lost 2 bases to trimming and J lost 7 bases, with 6 bases between them. The CDR3 loop spans 13 amino acids.

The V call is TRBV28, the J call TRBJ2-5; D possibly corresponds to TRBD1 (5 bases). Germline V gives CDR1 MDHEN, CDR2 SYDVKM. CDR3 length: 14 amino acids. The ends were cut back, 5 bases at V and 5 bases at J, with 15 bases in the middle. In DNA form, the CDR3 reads TGTGCCAGCAGTCTCGATAGGGGCCGGGAGACCCAGTACTTC. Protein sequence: CASSLDRGRETQYF. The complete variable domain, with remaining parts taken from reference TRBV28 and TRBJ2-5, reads DVKVTQSSRYLVKRTGEKVFLECVQDMDHENMFWYRQDPGLGLRLIYFSYDVKMKEKGDIPEGYSVSREKKERFSLILESASTNQTSMYLCASSLDRGRETQYFGPGTRLLVL.

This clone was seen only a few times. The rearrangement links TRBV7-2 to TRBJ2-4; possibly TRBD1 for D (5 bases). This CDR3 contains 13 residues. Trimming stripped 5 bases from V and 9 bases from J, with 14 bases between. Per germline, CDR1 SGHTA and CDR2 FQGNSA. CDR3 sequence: CASSTKGRGIQYF. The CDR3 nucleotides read TGTGCCAGCAGCACGAAGGGGCGCGGCATTCAGTACTTC.

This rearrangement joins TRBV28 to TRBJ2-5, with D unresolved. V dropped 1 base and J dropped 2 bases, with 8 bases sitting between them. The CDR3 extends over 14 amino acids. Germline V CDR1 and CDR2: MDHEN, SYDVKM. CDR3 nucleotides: TGTGCCAGCAGTTTATTTCCTTCGCAAGAGACCCAGTACTTC. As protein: CASSLFPSQETQYF.

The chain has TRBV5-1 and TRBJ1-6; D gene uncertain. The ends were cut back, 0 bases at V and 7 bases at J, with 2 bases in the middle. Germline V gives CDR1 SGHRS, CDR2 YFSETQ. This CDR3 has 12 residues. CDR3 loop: CASSLENSPLHF. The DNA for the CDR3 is TGCGCCAGCAGCTTGGAGAATTCACCCCTCCACTTT.

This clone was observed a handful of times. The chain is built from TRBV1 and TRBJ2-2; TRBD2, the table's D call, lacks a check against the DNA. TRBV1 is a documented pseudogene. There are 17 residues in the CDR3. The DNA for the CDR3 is TGCACCAGCAGCCAAGATAAGACTAGCGGGAGTTCCGGGGAGCTGTTTTTT. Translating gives CTSSQDKTSGSSGELFF.

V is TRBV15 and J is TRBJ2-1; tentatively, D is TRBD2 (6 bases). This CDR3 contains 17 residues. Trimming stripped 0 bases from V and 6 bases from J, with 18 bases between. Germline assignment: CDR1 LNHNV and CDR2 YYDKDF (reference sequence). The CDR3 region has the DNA TGTGCCACCAGCAGAGATGCAAGTAGCGGAATCTTCAATGAGCAGTTCTTC. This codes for CATSRDASSGIFNEQFF.

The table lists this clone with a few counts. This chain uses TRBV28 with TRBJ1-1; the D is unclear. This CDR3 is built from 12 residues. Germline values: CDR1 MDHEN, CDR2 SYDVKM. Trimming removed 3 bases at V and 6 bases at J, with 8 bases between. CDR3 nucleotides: TGTGCCAGCAGTTTTAGTTATTCTGAAGCTTTCTTT. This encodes CASSFSYSEAFF.

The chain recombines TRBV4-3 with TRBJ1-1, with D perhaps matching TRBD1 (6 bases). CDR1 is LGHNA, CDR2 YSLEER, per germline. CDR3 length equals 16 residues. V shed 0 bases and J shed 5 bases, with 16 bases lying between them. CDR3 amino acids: CASSQDTGGGGTEAFF. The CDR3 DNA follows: TGCGCCAGCAGCCAAGATACCGGGGGCGGAGGGACTGAAGCTTTCTTT.

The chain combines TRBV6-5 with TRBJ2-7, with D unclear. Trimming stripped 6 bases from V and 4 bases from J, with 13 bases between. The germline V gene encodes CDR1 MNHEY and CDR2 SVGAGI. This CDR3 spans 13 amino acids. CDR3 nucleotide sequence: TGTGCCAGCAGCCCCAAGGTGGCTTACGAGCAGTACTTC. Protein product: CASSPKVAYEQYF.

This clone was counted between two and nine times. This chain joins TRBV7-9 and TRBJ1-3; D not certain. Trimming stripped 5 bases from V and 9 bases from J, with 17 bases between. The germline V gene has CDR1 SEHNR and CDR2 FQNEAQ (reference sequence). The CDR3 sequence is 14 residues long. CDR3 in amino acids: CASSRLDLGATIYF. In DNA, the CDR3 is TGTGCCAGCAGCCGCCTCGATCTGGGTGCCACCATATATTTT. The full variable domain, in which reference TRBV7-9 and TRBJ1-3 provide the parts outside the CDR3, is DTGVSQNPRHKITKRGQNVTFRCDPISEHNRLYWYRQTLGQGPEFLTYFQNEAQLEKSRLLSDRFSAERPKGSFSTLEIQRTEQGDSAMYLCASSRLDLGATIYFGEGSWLTVV.

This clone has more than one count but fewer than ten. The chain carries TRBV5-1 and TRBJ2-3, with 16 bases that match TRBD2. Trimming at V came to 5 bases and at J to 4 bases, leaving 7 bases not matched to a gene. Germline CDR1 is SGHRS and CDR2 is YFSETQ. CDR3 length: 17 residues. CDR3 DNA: TGCGCCAGCAGAACCGGGACTAGCGGGAGGGGAGCAGATACGCAGTATTTT. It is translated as CASRTGTSGRGADTQYF.

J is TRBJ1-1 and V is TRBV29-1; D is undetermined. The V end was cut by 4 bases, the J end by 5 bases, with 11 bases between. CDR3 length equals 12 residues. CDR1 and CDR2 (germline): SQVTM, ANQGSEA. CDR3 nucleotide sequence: TGCAGCGTTGTGGGGTTTTGGACTGAAGCTTTCTTT. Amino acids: CSVVGFWTEAFF.

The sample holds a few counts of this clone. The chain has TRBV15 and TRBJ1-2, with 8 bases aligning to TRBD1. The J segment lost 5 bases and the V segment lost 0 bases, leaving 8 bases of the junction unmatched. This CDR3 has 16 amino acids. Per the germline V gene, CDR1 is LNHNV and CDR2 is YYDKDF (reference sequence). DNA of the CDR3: TGTGCCACCAGCAGAGATCTCCAGGGGGCAAGGTATGGCTACACCTTC. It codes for CATSRDLQGARYGYTF.

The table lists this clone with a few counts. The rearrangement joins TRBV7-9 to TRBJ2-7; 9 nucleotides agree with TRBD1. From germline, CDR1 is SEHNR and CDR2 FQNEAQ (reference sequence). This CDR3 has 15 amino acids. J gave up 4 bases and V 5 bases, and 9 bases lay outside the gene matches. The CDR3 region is CASSPGTGGKYEQYF. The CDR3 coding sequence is TGTGCCAGCAGCCCCGGTACAGGGGGCAAATACGAGCAGTACTTC.